The clone carrying this TCR beta chain appeared a few times. The antigen is undetermined. This sample was taken from a study of T-cell memory formation after mild COVID-19. Notes on the study in general: Mostly located in CM and EM were contracting CD4+ clones, with contracting CD8+ clones located in EMRA. CD4+ bias marked clones expanding day 15 to 37, unlike balanced contracting clones.

CDR3 size: 16 residues. Germline CDR1 is MNHEY and CDR2 is SVGAGI. Trimming took 2 bases from V and 5 from J; bases not matched to a gene: 8. One entry per CDR3 protein, called by TCRdb with MiXCR from the 5' RACE reads. The sample comprises around 340,000 distinct CDR3 sequences, around 20% of which are singletons, and approximately 12% rests with the top ten. The chain has TRBV6-5 and TRBJ2-3, with 9 bases matching TRBD2. Sequenced material: PBMCs or a T cell subset sorted from them (not recorded which). This sequence originates from an adult woman who had mild COVID-19 (a few samples of this study predate the infection). Cell type and time point are not known. CDR3 protein: CASSYVAGGPRDTQYF. CDR3 DNA sequence: TGTGCCAGCAGTTACGTGGCGGGGGGGCCCAGAGATACGCAGTATTTT.